This T cell receptor beta chain was recovered during a study of shared clonotypes between healthy human individuals (dated by TCRdb to about 2020). About the study as a whole: A few men and two women, aged 18 to 49 years, made up the cohort. Per donor, three plates each were used for CD4 naive and CD4 memory, two for CD8 naive, and one for CD8 memory. The study deeply sequenced blood TCR repertoires of about 5 healthy adults to estimate repertoire size and the extent of clonotype sharing between individuals. To increase sequencing depth and limit assay-specific biases, different laboratories used diverse techniques to prepare libraries and sequence TCR repertoires. Between about 0.9 and 10 billion PBMCs per donor were obtained by leukapheresis.

CDR1 is given as KGHSH and CDR2 as LQKENI, both from the germline V gene. V was cut back by 3 bases and J by 5 bases, leaving a gap of 17 bases between them. The CDR3 spans 16 residues, from the cysteine through the phenylalanine. Just the 48-base CDR3 DNA is kept, in frame starting at base 1. Comments on this clone: The specificity of this receptor is unknown. The record has no base qualities; no much larger clone is one base away.

Using the deep immunoSEQ assay, TCR CDR3 regions were amplified from genomic DNA by multiplex PCR. For each cell subset, the extracted genomic DNA was distributed evenly across all wells of several immunoSEQ 96-well plates, and each plate served as one replicate. For sorted subsets, about 200 ng genomic DNA, equal to about 30,000 T cell genomes, was loaded into each replicate PCR. Purified libraries were quantified with a Qubit 3.0 fluorometer, sized on a Bioanalyzer 2100, and re-quantified with the KAPA Library Quantification kit. Every immunoSEQ 96-well plate was sequenced on a dedicated single-read 150-cycle Illumina NextSeq 550 flow cell. The published analysis was carried out like this. Because the immunoSEQ output included only junctional sequences and no quality scores, the filtering could not be the same as the filtering used for full-length reads. Sequences were annotated with PyIR, a Python wrapper for IgBLAST v1.9, using IMGT germline references to assign V/J genes and CDR3. Reads with weak V/J assignments (E-value above 1e-6), missing CDR3, stop codons, out-of-frame junctions, or ambiguous translated residues were removed. A V3J clonotype was defined by an identical inferred V gene, J gene, and CDR3 amino acid sequence. Percentage overlap between repertoires was calculated by dividing the number of shared unique clonotypes by the size of the smaller repertoire. RTK rarefaction, the Chao1 estimator, and Recon v2.1 estimates of unobserved clonotypes were used to assess repertoire richness. Generation probabilities were computed with OLGA for all TCRbeta clonotypes obtained by the gDNA method from a handful of donors. The table was pulled from immuneACCESS by TCRdb, which kept in-frame rearrangements only. Such tables lose some clones; where checked, under half of the loss comes from unresolved V genes, and the rest has no known cause. D and trimming were read from the DNA, whereas the V and J calls and clone size are those reported in that table. Here the sample has 650,000 to 750,000 clones; about 78% occur a single time. Clones ranked in the top ten supply around 2% of the sample.

Donors were healthy HIV-negative adults with no recently reported acute infections or vaccinations. All donors were Caucasian adults living in Nashville, Tennessee, USA. CD4+ T cells were enriched through magnetic negative selection, after which naive cells were positively selected on CD45RA and the remaining negative fraction served as the memory subset. After blood collection by leukapheresis, PBMCs were isolated using Ficoll-Histopaque density gradient centrifugation and then cryopreserved in the vapor phase of liquid nitrogen. Analytical flow cytometry was used to check the purity and quantity of every magnetically sorted T cell population. Each sorted fraction had its genomic DNA isolated and then quantified by UV absorbance on a Nanodrop 2000c. The study at large found these results: Rarefaction of sorted-subset datasets indicated incomplete sequencing despite the large sequencing depth. Sharing across a handful of donors was observed for about 5% of naive CD4, 3% to 3.5% of naive CD8, 2% to 2.5% of memory CD4, and less than 0.45% of memory CD8 clonotypes. Larger estimated clonotype richness was generally found for naive subsets than for memory subsets. Pairwise subsampling indicated that sequencing depth was expected to affect the degree of clonotype sharing among donors. Higher generation probabilities were observed for clonotypes shared by all four sorted-subset donors than for non-shared clonotypes. Because the study included a small number of donors, the genetic and exposure-history diversity represented was limited. Sampling was restricted to blood, and TCR repertoires in tissues likely differ from the TCR repertoires found in blood.

Sequencing was done on a sample of memory CD4+ T cells sorted from blood. The cell subset or site label of this sample denotes: CD45RA-negative fraction. The sequence derives from a woman aged 25-40 years in good health. The rearrangement combines TRBV18 with TRBJ2-1; no D segment can be confidently identified. The nucleotide sequence reads TGTGCCAGCTCACCCCGGGCCCACATACAAGACAATGAGCAGTTCTTC. This encodes CASSPRAHIQDNEQFF. This CDR3, with the reference TRBV18 and TRBJ2-1 proteins standing in past its ends, gives the full variable domain NAGVMQNPRHLVRRRGQEARLRCSPMKGHSHVYWYRQLPEEGLKFMVYLQKENIIDESGMPKERFSAEFPKEGPSILRIQQVVRGDSAAYFCASSPRAHIQDNEQFFGPGTRLTVL.